What follows are 6 T cell receptor beta chains derived from one specimen sequenced in a study of blood T cells in healthy people across ages (dated by TCRdb to 2013 to 2016). Receptor libraries were prepared by 5' RACE. TCRdb records Illumina HiSeq 2500 as the sequencer. The second PCR ran for about 7 to 11 cycles and used a J-beta primer mix along with a sample-barcoded 5' primer. TCRdb itself trimmed the public reads at Q25 with fastp, ran MiXCR and retained productive beta chains. Each CDR3 protein gets just one entry, which takes the most common genes and DNA from the rows behind it. The sample has over 700,000 distinct CDR3 sequences on record, roughly 25% of them singletons. The ten largest account for just under 9.5% of the sample. These data were also filed under a second study, of T cells of mothers and their children.

Sequencing was carried out using blood. The source of these receptors is a boy between 10 and 17 years old in good health.

This chain connects TRBV11-1 to TRBJ2-5, with 7 bases identical to TRBD1. CDR1 is SGHAT and CDR2 is FQDESV in the germline V gene (reference sequence). Unmatched junction bases numbered 5, after V lost 2 bases and J lost 5 bases. This CDR3 has 14 amino acids. Here the CDR3 reads CASSLRQGFETQYF. The CDR3, as DNA: TGTGCCAGCAGCTTACGACAGGGTTTCGAGACCCAGTACTTC.

The chain recombines TRBV28 with TRBJ2-3, with 8 bases fitting TRBD1. CDR1 MDHEN and CDR2 SYDVKM come from the germline V gene. Unmatched junction bases numbered 9, after V lost 6 bases and J lost 4 bases. CDR3 length: 15 amino acids. This chain's CDR3 is CASSNSGGWADTQYF. The CDR3 coding sequence is TGTGCCAGCAGCAACTCAGGGGGCTGGGCAGATACGCAGTATTTT.

Only a few counts were recorded for this clonotype. The V and J genes are TRBV5-1 and TRBJ2-5; no firm D call. The V and J ends lost 0 bases and 7 bases respectively, with 22 bases between them. Germline values: CDR1 SGHRS, CDR2 YFSETQ. The length of the CDR3 is 17 residues. CDR3 residues: CASSLERRNNIVGTQYF. The CDR3 nucleotides read TGCGCCAGCAGCTTGGAGAGGAGAAATAACATCGTGGGGACCCAGTACTTC.

This clonotype was seen more than once but under ten times. The gene calls are TRBV29-1 and TRBJ1-2, with D maybe TRBD1 (6 bases). V was shortened by 3 bases and J by 0 bases, with 17 bases between the two germline ends. CDR1 and CDR2 from the germline V gene are SQVTM and ANQGSEA. The CDR3 has 16 residues. CDR3 nucleotides: TGCAGCGTTGACCCCCCCGGGGGGCTATCTAACTATGGCTACACCTTC. Translated, it gives CSVDPPGGLSNYGYTF.

The rearrangement uses TRBV29-1 and TRBJ1-1, with unresolved D. V was clipped by 3 bases and J by 3 bases, with 17 bases between them. The CDR3 runs to 15 residues. CDR1 SQVTM and CDR2 ANQGSEA come from the germline V gene. The CDR3 bases are TGCAGCGTTGACGGTTATGGTGTATTGGACACTGAAGCTTTCTTT. The encoded protein is CSVDGYGVLDTEAFF.

The chain combines TRBV20-1 with TRBJ2-7, with 12 bases fitting TRBD2. From germline, CDR1 is DFQATT and CDR2 SNEGSKA (reference sequence). The length of the CDR3 is 14 residues. Trimming removed 2 bases from V and 4 bases from J; junction bases left unmatched: 3. The DNA for the CDR3 is TGCAGTGCTAGAAAGACTAGCGGGAGTTACGAGCAGTACTTC. It encodes CSARKTSGSYEQYF.